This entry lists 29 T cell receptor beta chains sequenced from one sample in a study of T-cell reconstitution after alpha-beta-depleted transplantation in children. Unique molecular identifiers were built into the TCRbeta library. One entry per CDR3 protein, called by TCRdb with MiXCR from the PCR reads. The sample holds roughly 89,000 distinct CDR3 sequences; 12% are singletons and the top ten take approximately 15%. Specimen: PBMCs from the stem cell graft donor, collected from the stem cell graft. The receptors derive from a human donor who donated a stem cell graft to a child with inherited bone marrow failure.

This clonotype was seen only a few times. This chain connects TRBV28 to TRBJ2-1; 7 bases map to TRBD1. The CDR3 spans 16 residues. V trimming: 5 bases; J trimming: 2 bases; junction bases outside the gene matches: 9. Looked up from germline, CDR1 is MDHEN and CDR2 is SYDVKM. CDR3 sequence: CASSPYDRAAYNEQFF. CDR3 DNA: TGTGCCAGCAGTCCGTACGACAGGGCGGCCTACAATGAGCAGTTCTTC. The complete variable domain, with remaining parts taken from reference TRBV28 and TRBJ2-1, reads DVKVTQSSRYLVKRTGEKVFLECVQDMDHENMFWYRQDPGLGLRLIYFSYDVKMKEKGDIPEGYSVSREKKERFSLILESASTNQTSMYLCASSPYDRAAYNEQFFGPGTRLTVL.

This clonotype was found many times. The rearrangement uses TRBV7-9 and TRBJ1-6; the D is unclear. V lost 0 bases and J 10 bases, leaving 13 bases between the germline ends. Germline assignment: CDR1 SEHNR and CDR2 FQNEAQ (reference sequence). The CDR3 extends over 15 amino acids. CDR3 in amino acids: CASSLAGRDGSPLHF. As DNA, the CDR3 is TGTGCCAGCAGCTTAGCCGGGCGCGATGGCTCACCCCTCCACTTT. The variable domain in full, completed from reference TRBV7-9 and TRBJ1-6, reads DTGVSQNPRHKITKRGQNVTFRCDPISEHNRLYWYRQTLGQGPEFLTYFQNEAQLEKSRLLSDRFSAERPKGSFSTLEIQRTEQGDSAMYLCASSLAGRDGSPLHFGNGTRLTVT.

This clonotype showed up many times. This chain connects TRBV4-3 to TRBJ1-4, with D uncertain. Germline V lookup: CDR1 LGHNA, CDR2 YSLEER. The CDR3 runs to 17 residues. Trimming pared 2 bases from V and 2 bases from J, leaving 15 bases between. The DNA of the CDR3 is TGCGCCAGCAGCCAATCGGGGAGGCGTGGCACTAATGAAAAACTGTTTTTT. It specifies CASSQSGRRGTNEKLFF.

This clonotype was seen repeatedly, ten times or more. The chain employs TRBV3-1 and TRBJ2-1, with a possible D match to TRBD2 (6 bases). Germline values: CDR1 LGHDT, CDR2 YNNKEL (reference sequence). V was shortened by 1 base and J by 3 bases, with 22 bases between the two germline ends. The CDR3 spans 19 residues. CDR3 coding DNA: TGTGCCAGCAGCCAAGTCCGCGGGACCTTAGCCCCGATCTACAATGAGCAGTTCTTC. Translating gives CASSQVRGTLAPIYNEQFF.

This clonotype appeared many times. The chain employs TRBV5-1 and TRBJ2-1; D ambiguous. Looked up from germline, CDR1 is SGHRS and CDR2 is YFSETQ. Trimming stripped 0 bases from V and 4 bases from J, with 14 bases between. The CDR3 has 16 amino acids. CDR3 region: CASSLDPAAPYNEQFF. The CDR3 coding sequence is TGCGCCAGCAGCTTGGATCCGGCGGCCCCTTACAATGAGCAGTTCTTC.

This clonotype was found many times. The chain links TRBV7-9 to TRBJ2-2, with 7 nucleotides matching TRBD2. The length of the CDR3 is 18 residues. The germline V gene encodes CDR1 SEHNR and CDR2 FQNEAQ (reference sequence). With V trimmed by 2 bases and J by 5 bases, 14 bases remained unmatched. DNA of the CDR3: TGTGCCAGCAGCTTACCAACTCGATCGGGGAGGGGAACCGGGGAGCTGTTTTTT. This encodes CASSLPTRSGRGTGELFF.

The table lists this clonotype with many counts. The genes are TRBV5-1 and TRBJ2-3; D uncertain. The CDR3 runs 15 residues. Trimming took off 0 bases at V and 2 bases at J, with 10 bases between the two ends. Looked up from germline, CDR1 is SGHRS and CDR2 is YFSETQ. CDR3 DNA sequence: TGCGCCAGCAGCTTGGACGGATTTGCCACAGATACGCAGTATTTT. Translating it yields CASSLDGFATDTQYF.

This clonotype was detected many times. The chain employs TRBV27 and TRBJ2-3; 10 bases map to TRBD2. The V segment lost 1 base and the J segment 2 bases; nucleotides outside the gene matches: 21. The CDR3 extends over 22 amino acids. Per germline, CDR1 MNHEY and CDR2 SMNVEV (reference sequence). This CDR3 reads CASSLYTLLAGDGGANTDTQYF. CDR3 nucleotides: TGTGCCAGCAGTTTATACACCTTGCTAGCGGGAGACGGCGGCGCGAACACAGATACGCAGTATTTT.

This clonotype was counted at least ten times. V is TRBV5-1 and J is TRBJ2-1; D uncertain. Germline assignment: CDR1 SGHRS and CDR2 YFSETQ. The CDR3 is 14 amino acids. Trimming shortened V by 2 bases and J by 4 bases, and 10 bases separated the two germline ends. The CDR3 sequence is CASSFSSAYNEQFF. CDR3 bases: TGCGCCAGCAGCTTTTCGAGCGCTTACAATGAGCAGTTCTTC. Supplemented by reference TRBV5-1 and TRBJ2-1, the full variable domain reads KAGVTQTPRYLIKTRGQQVTLSCSPISGHRSVSWYQQTPGQGLQFLFEYFSETQRNKGNFPGRFSGRQFSNSRSEMNVSTLELGDSALYLCASSFSSAYNEQFFGPGTRLTVL.

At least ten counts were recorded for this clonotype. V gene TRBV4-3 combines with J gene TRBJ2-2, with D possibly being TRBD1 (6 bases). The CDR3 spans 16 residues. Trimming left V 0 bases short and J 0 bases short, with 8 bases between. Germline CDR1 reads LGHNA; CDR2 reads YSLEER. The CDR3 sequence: CASSQEGTSNTGELFF. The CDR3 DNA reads TGCGCCAGCAGCCAAGAGGGGACATCGAACACCGGGGAGCTGTTTTTT.

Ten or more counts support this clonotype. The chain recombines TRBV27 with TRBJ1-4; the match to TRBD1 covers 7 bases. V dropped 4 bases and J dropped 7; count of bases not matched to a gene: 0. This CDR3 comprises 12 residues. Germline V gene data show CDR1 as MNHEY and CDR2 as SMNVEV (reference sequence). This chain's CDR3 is CASSYRGEKLFF. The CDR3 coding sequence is TGTGCCAGCAGTTACAGGGGTGAAAAACTGTTTTTT.

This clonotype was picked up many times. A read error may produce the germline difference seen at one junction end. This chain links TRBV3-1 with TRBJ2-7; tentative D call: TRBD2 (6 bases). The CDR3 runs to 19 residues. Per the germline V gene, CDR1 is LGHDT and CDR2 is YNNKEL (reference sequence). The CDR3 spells CASSEDPLNRDSLTYEQYF. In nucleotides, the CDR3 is TGTGCCAGCAGCGAAGATCCCTTAAACCGGGACTCCCTAACCTACGAGCAGTACTTC.

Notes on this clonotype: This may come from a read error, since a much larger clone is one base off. The CDR3 DNA is TGCGCCAGCAGCTCGGGACATGCTTACAATGAGCAGTTCTTC. This translates into CASSSGHAYNEQFF. J is TRBJ2-1 and V is TRBV5-1; tentative D call: TRBD1 (6 bases). Trimming took 3 bases from V and 4 from J, leaving 11 bases between them. The CDR3 is 14 residues long. CDR1 SGHRS and CDR2 YFSETQ come from the germline V gene.

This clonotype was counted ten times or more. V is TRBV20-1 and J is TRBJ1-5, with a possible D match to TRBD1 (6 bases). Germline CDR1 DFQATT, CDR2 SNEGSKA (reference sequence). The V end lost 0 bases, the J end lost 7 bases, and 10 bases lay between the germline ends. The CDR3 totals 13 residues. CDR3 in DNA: TGCAGTGCTAGAGACAACAGGGACCAGCCCCAGCATTTT. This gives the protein CSARDNRDQPQHF.

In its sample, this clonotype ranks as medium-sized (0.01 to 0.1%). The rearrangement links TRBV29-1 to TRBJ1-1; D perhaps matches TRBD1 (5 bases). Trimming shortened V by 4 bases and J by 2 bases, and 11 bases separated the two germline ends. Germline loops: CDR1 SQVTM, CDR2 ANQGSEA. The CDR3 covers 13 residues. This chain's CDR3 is CSVVTGGNTEAFF. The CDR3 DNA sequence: TGCAGCGTTGTCACAGGAGGCAACACTGAAGCTTTCTTT.

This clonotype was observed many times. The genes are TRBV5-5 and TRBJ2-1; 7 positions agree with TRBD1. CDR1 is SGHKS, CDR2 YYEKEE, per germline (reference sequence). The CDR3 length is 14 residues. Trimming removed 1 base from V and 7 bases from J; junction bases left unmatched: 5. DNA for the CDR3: TGTGCCAGCAGCTTGTCCAACAGGGGAAATGAGCAGTTCTTC. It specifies CASSLSNRGNEQFF.

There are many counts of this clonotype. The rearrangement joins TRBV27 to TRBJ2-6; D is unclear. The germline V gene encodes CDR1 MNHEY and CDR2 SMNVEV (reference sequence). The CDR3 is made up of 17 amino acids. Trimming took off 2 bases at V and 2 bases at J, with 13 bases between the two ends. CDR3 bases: TGTGCCAGCAGTTTAAAGGGCCCAAGCCCTGGGGCCAACGTCCTGACTTTC. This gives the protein CASSLKGPSPGANVLTF.

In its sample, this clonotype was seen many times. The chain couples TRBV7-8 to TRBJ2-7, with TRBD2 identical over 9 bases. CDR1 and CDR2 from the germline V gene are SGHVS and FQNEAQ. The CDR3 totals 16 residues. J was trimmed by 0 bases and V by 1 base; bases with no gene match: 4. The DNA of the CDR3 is TGTGCCAGCAGCTTAGGGCGCGGGAGGGACTCCTACGAGCAGTACTTC. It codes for CASSLGRGRDSYEQYF. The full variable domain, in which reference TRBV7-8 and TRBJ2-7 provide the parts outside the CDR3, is GAGVSQSPRYKVAKRGQDVALRCDPISGHVSLFWYQQALGQGPEFLTYFQNEAQLDKSGLPSDRFFAERPEGSVSTLKIQRTQQEDSAVYLCASSLGRGRDSYEQYFGPGTRLTVT.

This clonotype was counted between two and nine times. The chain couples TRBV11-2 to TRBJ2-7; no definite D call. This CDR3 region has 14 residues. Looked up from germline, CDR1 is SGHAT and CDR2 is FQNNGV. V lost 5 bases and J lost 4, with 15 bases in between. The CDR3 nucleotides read TGTGCCAGCAGCCCCCCCCGAAAGCCGTACGAGCAGTACTTC. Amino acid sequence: CASSPPRKPYEQYF.

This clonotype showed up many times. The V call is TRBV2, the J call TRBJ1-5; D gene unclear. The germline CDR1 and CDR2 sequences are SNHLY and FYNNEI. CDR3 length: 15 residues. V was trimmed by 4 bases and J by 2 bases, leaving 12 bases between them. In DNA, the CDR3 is TGTGCCAGCAGTGGGGGTCGGCTCGGCAATCAGCCCCAGCATTTT. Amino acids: CASSGGRLGNQPQHF.

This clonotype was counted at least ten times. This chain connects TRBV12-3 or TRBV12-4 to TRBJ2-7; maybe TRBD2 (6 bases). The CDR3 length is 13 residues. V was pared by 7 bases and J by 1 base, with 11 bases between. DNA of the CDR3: TGTGCCAGCACCGGGACTTCGTCCTACGAGCAGTACTTC. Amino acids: CASTGTSSYEQYF.

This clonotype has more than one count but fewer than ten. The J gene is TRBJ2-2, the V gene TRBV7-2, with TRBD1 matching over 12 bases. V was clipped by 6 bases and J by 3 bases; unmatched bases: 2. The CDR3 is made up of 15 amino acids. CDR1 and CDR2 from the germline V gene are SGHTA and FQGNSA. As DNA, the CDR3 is TGTGCCAGCAGGGGGACAGGGGGCGACACCGGGGAGCTGTTTTTT. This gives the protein CASRGTGGDTGELFF. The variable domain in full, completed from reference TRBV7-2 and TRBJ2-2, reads GAGVSQSPSNKVTEKGKDVELRCDPISGHTALYWYRQSLGQGLEFLIYFQGNSAPDKSGLPSDRFSAERTGGSVSTLTIQRTQQEDSAVYLCASRGTGGDTGELFFGEGSRLTVL.

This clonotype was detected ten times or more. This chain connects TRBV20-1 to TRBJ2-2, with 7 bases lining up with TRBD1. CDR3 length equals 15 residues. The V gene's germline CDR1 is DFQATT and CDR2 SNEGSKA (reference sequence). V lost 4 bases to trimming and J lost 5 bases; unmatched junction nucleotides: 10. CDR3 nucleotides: TGCAGTGCTACTTACAGGGGCCATTCTACCGGGGAGCTGTTTTTT. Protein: CSATYRGHSTGELFF.

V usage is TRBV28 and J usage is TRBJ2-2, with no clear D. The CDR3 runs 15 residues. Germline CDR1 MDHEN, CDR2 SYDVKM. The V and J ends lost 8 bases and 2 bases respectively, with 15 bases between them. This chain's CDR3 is CASRVGSTNTGELFF. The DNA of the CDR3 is TGTGCCAGCCGAGTGGGCAGTACTAACACCGGGGAGCTGTTTTTT.

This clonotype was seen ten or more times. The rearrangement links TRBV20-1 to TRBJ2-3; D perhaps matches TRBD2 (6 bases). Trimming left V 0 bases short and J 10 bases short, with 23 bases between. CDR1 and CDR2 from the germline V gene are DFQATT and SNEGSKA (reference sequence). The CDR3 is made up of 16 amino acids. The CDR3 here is CSAREVAGTAPGSQYF. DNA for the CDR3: TGCAGTGCTAGAGAGGTCGCGGGAACAGCCCCCGGGTCGCAGTATTTT.

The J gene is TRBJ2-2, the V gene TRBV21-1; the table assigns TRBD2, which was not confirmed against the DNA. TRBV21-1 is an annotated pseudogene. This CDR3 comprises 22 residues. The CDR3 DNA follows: TGTGCCAGCAGCAAACGCGTGAGGACTAGCGATTCGGCCCTGACGAACACCGGGGAGCTGTTTTTT. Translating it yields CASSKRVRTSDSALTNTGELFF.

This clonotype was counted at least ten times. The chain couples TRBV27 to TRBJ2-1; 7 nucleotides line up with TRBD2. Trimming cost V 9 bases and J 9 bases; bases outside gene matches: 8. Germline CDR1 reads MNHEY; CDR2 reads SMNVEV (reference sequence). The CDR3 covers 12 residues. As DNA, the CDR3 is TGTGCCAGTTGGAAGAGCGGGATTGAGCAGTTCTTC. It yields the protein CASWKSGIEQFF.

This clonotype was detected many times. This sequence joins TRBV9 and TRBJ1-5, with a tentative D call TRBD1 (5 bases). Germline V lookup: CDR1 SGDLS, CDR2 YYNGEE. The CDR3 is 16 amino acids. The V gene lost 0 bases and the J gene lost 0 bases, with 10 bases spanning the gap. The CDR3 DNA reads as TGTGCCAGCAGCGTAGGGAGAGGGGATAGCAATCAGCCCCAGCATTTT. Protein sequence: CASSVGRGDSNQPQHF.

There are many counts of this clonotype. The CDR3 loop reads CASSLTSGRPETQYF. For the CDR3, the DNA is TGTGCCAGCAGTTTAACTAGCGGGAGGCCAGAGACCCAGTACTTC. This chain links TRBV12-3 or TRBV12-4 with TRBJ2-5; 12 nucleotides align to TRBD2. V was pared by 2 bases and J by 4 bases, with 2 bases of the junction left unmatched. The CDR3 length is 15 residues.